One T cell receptor beta chain is described in this entry. The data were produced by immunoSEQ multiplex PCR, yet TCRdb's version contains in-frame clones alone and is incomplete. In the table there are under 150,000 clones, around nine tenths of which are singletons. The data are from a study of cytomegalovirus exposure and HLA in healthy donors. Germline V lookup: CDR1 SGHAT, CDR2 FQNNGV. The germline V and J ends were trimmed by 4 bases and 3 bases, with 7 bases remaining between them. The CDR3 extends over 12 amino acids. The validation cohort, a group of over a hundred subjects, included the donors and was separate from the roughly 720-subject first cohort.

The chain links TRBV11-2 to TRBJ2-7, with TRBD1 as a possible D gene (5 bases). Specimen: PBMCs. The source of this sequence is a man aged 18 to 35 in good health and CMV-seropositive. CDR3 sequence: CASSWQGYEQYF. In DNA, the CDR3 is TGTGCCAGCAGCTGGCAGGGCTACGAGCAGTACTTC.